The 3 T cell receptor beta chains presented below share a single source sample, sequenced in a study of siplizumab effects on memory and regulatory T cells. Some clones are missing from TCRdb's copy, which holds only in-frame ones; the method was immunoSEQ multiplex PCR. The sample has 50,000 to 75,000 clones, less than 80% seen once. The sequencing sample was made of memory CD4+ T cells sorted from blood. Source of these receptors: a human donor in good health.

CDR3 residues: CASSLTAADTQYF. CDR3 nucleotides: TGTGCCAGCAGCTTAACAGCAGCAGATACGCAGTATTTT. The V gene is TRBV11-3, the J gene TRBJ2-3; D uncertain. The CDR3 has 13 amino acids. Germline CDR1 is SGHNT and CDR2 is YENEEA. Trimming removed 2 bases from V and 4 bases from J, with 7 bases in between.

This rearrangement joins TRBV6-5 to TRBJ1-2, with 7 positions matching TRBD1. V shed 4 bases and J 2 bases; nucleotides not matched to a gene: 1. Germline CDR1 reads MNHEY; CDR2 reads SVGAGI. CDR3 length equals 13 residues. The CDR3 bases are TGTGCCAGCAGTTTACAGGGGAACTATGGCTACACCTTC. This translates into CASSLQGNYGYTF.

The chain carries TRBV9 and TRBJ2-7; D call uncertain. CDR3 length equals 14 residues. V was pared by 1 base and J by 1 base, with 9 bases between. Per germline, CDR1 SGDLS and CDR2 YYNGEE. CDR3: CASSVTHLSYEQYF. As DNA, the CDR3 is TGTGCCAGCAGCGTAACCCACCTATCCTACGAGCAGTACTTC.